This T cell receptor beta chain stems from a study of T cell changes during pregnancy in multiple sclerosis. Profiling relied on immunoSEQ multiplex PCR, and the TCRdb table lists in-frame clones only, not all of them. The data show 70,000 to 100,000 clones, more than 90% seen once. Germline-derived CDR1 and CDR2 are SGHRS and YFSETQ. This CDR3 has 17 amino acids. The V gene end was trimmed by 2 bases and the J gene end by 2 bases; junction bases not matched to a gene: 12. Sequenced material: peripheral blood, taken in the first trimester of pregnancy. The TCR was taken from a female donor with multiple sclerosis, enrolled in a pregnancy study. The chain carries TRBV5-1 and TRBJ1-1; 7 bases agree with TRBD1. The CDR3 nucleotides read TGCGCCAGCAGCTTATACCGGAGACAGGGTCTTAACACTGAAGCTTTCTTT. It codes for CASSLYRRQGLNTEAFF.